This TCR beta chain was sequenced for a study of cytomegalovirus exposure and HLA in healthy donors. Amplification used 60 Vbeta primers and 13 Jbeta primers. Repertoires were generated with immunoSEQ multiplex PCR, while TCRdb's copy carries only in-frame clones and drops some. Among around 100,000 clones listed, around 81% were seen once. This clone has only one observation. Its antigen remains unidentified. Overall study findings and caveats: Across donors, most TCRs were seen rarely, yet some public ones were widespread. A later analysis linked a missense variant in DCLRE1C to the trimming of TCR beta V and J genes.

V was cut by 5 bases and J by 1 base, with 8 bases left in between. This CDR3 has 12 amino acids. Germline CDR1 SQVTM, CDR2 ANQGSEA. The chain carries TRBV29-1 and TRBJ1-1; D possibly corresponds to TRBD1 (5 bases). Source material: PBMCs. This clonotype was obtained from a woman aged 70 to 79 in good health and CMV-seropositive. The CDR3 protein is CSVQGQNTEAFF. The CDR3 region has the DNA TGCAGCGTTCAGGGTCAGAACACTGAAGCTTTCTTT. Full variable domain (outside the CDR3, taken from reference TRBV29-1 and TRBJ1-1): SAVISQKPSRDICQRGTSLTIQCQVDSQVTMMFWYRQQPGQSLTLIATANQGSEATYESGFVIDKFPISRPNLTFSTLTVSNMSPEDSSIYLCSVQGQNTEAFFGQGTRLTVV.